One T cell receptor beta chain is described in this entry. Its target is not known. CDR1 LNHDA and CDR2 SQIVND come from the germline V gene (reference sequence). This CDR3 contains 12 residues. Unmatched junction bases numbered 3, after V lost 11 bases and J lost 3 bases. These data belong to a study of T-cell reconstitution after alpha-beta-depleted transplantation in children. For TCRbeta, the library was prepared with unique molecular identifiers. Each CDR3 protein is one row after TCRdb ran MiXCR on the PCR reads. The data hold 250,000 to 400,000 distinct CDR3 sequences, with 20% to 30% observed a single time. Findings and caveats of the study: It was reported that alpha-beta T cells came from several hundred expanded graft clones (about two months after transplant).

This chain connects TRBV19 to TRBJ1-3; 8 nucleotides match TRBD1. The sequences come from PBMCs, mostly from graft donor cells, collected 180 days after TCRalphabeta/CD19-depleted stem cell transplant. The source of this sequence is a male patient between 5 and 17 years old who had a stem cell transplant for acute lymphoblastic leukemia, so the T cells may come from the graft donor. The CDR3 loop is CAGRGLGNTIYF. The CDR3 coding sequence is TGTGCCGGCAGGGGGCTTGGAAACACCATATATTTT.